This T cell receptor (beta chain) emerged from a study of CD4 T cells in relation to SARS-CoV-2 and coronaviruses. Study as a whole: TCR beta CDR3s were sequenced after roughly nine-day antigen culture of PBMCs.

The V and J ends lost 6 bases and 3 bases, in that order; junction bases with no gene match: 6. Per the germline V gene, CDR1 is SQVTM and CDR2 is ANQGSEA. CDR3 size: 13 residues. A note on this clone: Its matching antigen is unknown.

Measured with immunoSEQ multiplex PCR; TCRdb has only the in-frame clones, and not every one. The sample yields around 41,000 clones, approximately 80% seen once. Input material: naive CD4+ T cells from PBMCs, cultured in vitro. The subset is: naive CD4+ T cells isolated by negative enrichment. V gene TRBV29-1 combines with J gene TRBJ2-5, with 8 bases matching TRBD1. The source is an adult with COVID-19. The CDR3 spells CSVPGTGEETQYF. As DNA, the CDR3 is TGCAGCGTGCCCGGGACAGGAGAAGAGACCCAGTACTTC.